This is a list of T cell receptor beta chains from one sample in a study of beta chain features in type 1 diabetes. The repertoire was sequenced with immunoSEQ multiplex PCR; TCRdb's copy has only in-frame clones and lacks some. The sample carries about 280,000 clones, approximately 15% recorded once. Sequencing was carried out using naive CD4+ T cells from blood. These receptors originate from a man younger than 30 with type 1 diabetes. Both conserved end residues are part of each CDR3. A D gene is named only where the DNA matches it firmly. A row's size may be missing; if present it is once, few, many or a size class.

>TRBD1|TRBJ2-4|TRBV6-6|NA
CASRGPTGGPNIQYF
TGTGCCAGCAGGGGGCCGACAGGGGGCCCAAACATTCAGTACTTC
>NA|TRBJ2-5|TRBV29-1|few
CSGDGSAGETQYF
TGCAGCGGTGATGGCAGCGCTGGGGAGACCCAGTACTTC
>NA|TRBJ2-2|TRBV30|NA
CAWSPGYAGELFF
TGTGCCTGGAGTCCGGGGTATGCGGGGGAGCTGTTTTTT
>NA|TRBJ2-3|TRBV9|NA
CASSVTGQGRTDTQYF
TGTGCCAGCAGCGTAACAGGCCAGGGCCGCACAGATACGCAGTATTTT
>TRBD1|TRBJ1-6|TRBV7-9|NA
CASSWGQGEYSPLHF
TGTGCCAGCAGTTGGGGACAGGGGGAGTATTCACCCCTCCACTTT
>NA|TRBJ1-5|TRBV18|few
CASSPSGSNQPQHF
TGTGCCAGCTCACCATCCGGTAGCAATCAGCCCCAGCATTTT
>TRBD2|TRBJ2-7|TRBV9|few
CASSVAQLAGGYEQYF
TGTGCCAGCAGCGTAGCCCAACTAGCGGGAGGCTACGAGCAGTACTTC
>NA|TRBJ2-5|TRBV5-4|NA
CASSWGRWETQYF
TGTGCCAGCAGCTGGGGCAGGTGGGAGACCCAGTACTTC
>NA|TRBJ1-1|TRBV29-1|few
CSPGGVWGPSEVTEAFF
TGCAGCCCTGGGGGGGTGTGGGGACCGAGCGAGGTCACTGAAGCTTTCTTT
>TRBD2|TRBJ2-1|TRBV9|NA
CASSVEGGSIKNEQFF
TGTGCCAGCAGCGTAGAAGGCGGGAGTATCAAAAATGAGCAGTTCTTC
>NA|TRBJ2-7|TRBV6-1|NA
CASSVRLSEQYF
TGTGCCAGCAGTGTCAGGTTGAGTGAGCAGTACTTC
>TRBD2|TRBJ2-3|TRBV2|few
CASTLREIHTQYF
TGTGCCAGCACGTTGCGGGAGATCCACACGCAGTATTTT
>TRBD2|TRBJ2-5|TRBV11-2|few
CASRTGTSGDQETQYF
TGTGCCAGCAGGACCGGGACTAGCGGGGATCAAGAGACCCAGTACTTC
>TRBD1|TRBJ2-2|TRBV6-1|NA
CASSEVGTVRQGTGELFF
TGTGCCAGCAGTGAAGTAGGGACAGTACGCCAGGGGACCGGGGAGCTGTTTTTT
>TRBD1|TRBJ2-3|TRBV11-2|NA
CASSLRTGDRGDTQYF
TGTGCCAGCAGCCTTAGGACAGGGGACAGGGGAGATACGCAGTATTTT
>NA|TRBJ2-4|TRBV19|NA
CASSITENIQYF
TGTGCCAGTAGTATAACAGAAAACATTCAGTACTTC
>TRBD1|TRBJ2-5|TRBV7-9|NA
CASSPGTGQETQYF
TGTGCCAGCAGCCCGGGGACAGGGCAAGAGACCCAGTACTTC
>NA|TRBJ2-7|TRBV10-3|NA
CAISDRGRLSYEQYF
TGTGCCATCAGTGACAGGGGCAGACTCTCCTACGAGCAGTACTTC
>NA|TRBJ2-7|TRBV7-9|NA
CASSIYEQYF
TGTGCCAGCAGTATCTACGAGCAGTACTTC
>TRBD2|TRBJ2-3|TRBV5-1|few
CASSLSAGGADTQYF
TGCGCCAGCAGCTTGTCAGCGGGGGGGGCAGATACGCAGTATTTT
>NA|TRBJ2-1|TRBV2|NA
CATSGETYNEQFF
TGTGCCACCAGCGGAGAAACCTACAATGAGCAGTTCTTC
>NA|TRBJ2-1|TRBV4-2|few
CASSQDLIGEQFF
TGTGCCAGCAGCCAAGATCTAATTGGTGAGCAGTTCTTC
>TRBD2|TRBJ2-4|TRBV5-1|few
CASTWGVAGASAKNIQYF
TGCGCCAGCACCTGGGGGGTAGCGGGCGCGTCAGCCAAAAACATTCAGTACTTC
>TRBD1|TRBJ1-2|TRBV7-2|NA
CASSWTGNGYTF
TGTGCCAGCAGCTGGACAGGGAACGGCTACACCTTC
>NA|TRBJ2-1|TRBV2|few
CASSEAFGRGGSYNEQFF
TGTGCCAGCAGTGAAGCATTCGGGCGTGGAGGTTCCTACAATGAGCAGTTCTTC
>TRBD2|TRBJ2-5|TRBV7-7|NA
CASSAQTSGGAETQYF
TGTGCCAGCAGCGCCCAGACTAGCGGGGGAGCAGAGACCCAGTACTTC
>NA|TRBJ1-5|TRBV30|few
CAWSVDGAQPQHF
TGTGCCTGGAGTGTAGATGGGGCCCAGCCCCAGCATTTT
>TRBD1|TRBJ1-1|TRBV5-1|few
CASSRQGLNTEAFF
TGCGCCAGCAGCCGACAGGGATTGAACACTGAAGCTTTCTTT
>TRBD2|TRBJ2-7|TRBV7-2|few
CASSPHPETSQVDQYF
TGTGCCAGCAGCCCCCACCCTGAGACTAGCCAGGTCGATCAGTACTTC
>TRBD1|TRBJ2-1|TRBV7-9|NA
CASSSRDRDHNEQFF
TGTGCCAGCAGCTCCCGGGACAGGGACCACAATGAGCAGTTCTTC
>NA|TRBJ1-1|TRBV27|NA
CASSDFRGLLNTEAFF
TGTGCCAGCAGTGATTTCAGGGGTCTTCTGAACACTGAAGCTTTCTTT
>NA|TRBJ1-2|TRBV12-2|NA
CASRSPPSQGAYGYTF
TGTGCAAGTCGCTCCCCCCCCTCCCAGGGTGCCTATGGCTACACCTTC
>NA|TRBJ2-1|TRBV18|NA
CASSPAVSRGLHNEQFF
TGTGCCAGCTCACCAGCTGTGTCAAGGGGACTCCACAATGAGCAGTTCTTC
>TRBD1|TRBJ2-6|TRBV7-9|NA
CASSFRLGTGITGANVLTF
TGTGCCAGCAGCTTCCGCCTTGGGACAGGTATAACTGGGGCCAACGTCCTGACTTTC
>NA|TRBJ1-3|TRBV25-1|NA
CASSVESRGNTIYF
TGTGCCAGCAGTGTCGAGAGCAGGGGAAACACCATATATTTT
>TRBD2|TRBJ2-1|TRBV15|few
CATSRGGGLAGVEQFF
TGTGCCACCAGCAGAGGAGGAGGTCTAGCGGGAGTAGAGCAGTTCTTC
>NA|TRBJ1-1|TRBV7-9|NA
CASSYPRRSEAFF
TGTGCCAGCAGCTACCCCCGCCGGAGCGAAGCTTTCTTT
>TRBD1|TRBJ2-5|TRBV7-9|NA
CALVELQGASETQYF
TGTGCCCTCGTGGAGTTACAGGGGGCGTCGGAGACCCAGTACTTC
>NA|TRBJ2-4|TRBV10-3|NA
CAISGQNLNIQYF
TGTGCCATCAGTGGACAGAATCTTAACATTCAGTACTTC
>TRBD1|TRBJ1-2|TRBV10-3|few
CAISGQGSDYGYTF
TGTGCCATCAGCGGACAGGGTTCGGACTATGGCTACACCTTC
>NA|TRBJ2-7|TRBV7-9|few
CASSFGSGVPYEQYF
TGTGCCAGCAGCTTTGGGTCCGGGGTACCCTACGAGCAGTACTTC
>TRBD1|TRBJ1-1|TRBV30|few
CASGTDFEAFF
TGTGCCTCAGGGACAGATTTTGAAGCTTTCTTT
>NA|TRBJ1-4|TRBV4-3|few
CASSQDLPSRGVPVKLFF
TGCGCCAGCAGCCAAGATCTTCCTTCGCGGGGGGTACCAGTCAAACTGTTTTTT
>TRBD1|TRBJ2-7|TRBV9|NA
CASSYTGQAGFEQYF
TGTGCCAGCAGCTACACGGGACAGGCGGGGTTCGAGCAGTACTTC
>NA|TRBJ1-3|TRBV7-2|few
CASSSRGSDSGNTIYF
TGTGCCAGCAGCTCTAGGGGCAGTGACTCTGGAAACACCATATATTTT
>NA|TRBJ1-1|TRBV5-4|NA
CASSWANQGRTEAFF
TGTGCCAGCAGCTGGGCTAATCAGGGGCGTACTGAAGCTTTCTTT
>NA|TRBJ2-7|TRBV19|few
CASSTQLTPAYEQYF
TGTGCCAGTAGTACCCAATTGACACCCGCCTACGAGCAGTACTTC
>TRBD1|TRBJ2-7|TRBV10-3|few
CAISGQGTYEQYF
TGTGCCATCAGTGGACAGGGAACCTACGAGCAGTACTTC
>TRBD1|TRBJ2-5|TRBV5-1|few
CASSSTGEKETQYF
TGCGCCAGCAGCTCAACAGGGGAAAAAGAGACCCAGTACTTC
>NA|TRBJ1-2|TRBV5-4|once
CASSSFSGYTF
TGTGCCAGCAGCTCGTTTTCTGGCTACACCTTC
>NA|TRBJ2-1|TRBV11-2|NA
CASSSGTNEQFF
TGTGCCAGCAGTTCCGGTACCAATGAGCAGTTCTTC
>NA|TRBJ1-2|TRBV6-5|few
CASSYQGNGYTF
TGTGCCAGCAGTTATCAGGGAAATGGCTACACCTTC
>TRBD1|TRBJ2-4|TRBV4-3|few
CASSQESGGKNIQYF
TGCGCCAGCAGCCAAGAGTCAGGGGGAAAAAACATTCAGTACTTC
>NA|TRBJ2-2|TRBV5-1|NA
CASSLVLAWAGELFF
TGCGCCAGCAGCTTGGTGCTAGCGTGGGCCGGGGAGCTGTTTTTT